The 32 T cell receptor beta chains reported below all come from one sample, sequenced in a study of cytomegalovirus exposure and HLA in healthy donors. The repertoire was sequenced with immunoSEQ multiplex PCR; TCRdb's copy has only in-frame clones and lacks some. The sample carries some 120,000 clones, roughly 90% recorded once. The sample comprised PBMCs. These receptors all come from a man aged 25-40 years in good health and CMV-seronegative.

This clone was counted a single time. V gene TRBV29-1 combines with J gene TRBJ2-1; D perhaps matches TRBD2 (5 bases). The CDR3 loop spans 11 amino acids. Per germline, CDR1 SQVTM and CDR2 ANQGSEA. V dropped 7 bases and J dropped 8 bases, with 12 bases sitting between them. The CDR3 here is CSATSGDEQFF. The CDR3 DNA reads TGCAGCGCTACTAGTGGGGATGAGCAGTTCTTC.

The V call is TRBV25-1, the J call TRBJ1-1; TRBD1 is a possible D gene (6 bases). The ends were cut back, 4 bases at V and 5 bases at J, with 17 bases in the middle. The CDR3 consists of 15 residues. Per germline, CDR1 MGHDK and CDR2 SYGVNS. CDR3 bases: TGTGCCAGCAGTGGTAACCAACAGGGATGGACTGAAGCTTTCTTT. This codes for CASSGNQQGWTEAFF.

The chain links TRBV7-2 to TRBJ2-5; 9 bases are shared with TRBD2. Germline loops: CDR1 SGHTA, CDR2 FQGNSA. V gave up 5 bases and J gave up 5 bases; unmatched junction bases: 9. The length of the CDR3 is 15 residues. DNA of the CDR3: TGTGCCAGCAGCGTAGGACTAGCGCTCCGGGAGACCCAGTACTTC. It yields the protein CASSVGLALRETQYF.

This chain links TRBV27 with TRBJ2-7; 12 nucleotides align to TRBD1. The CDR3 has 15 amino acids. The J segment lost 9 bases and the V segment lost 4 bases, leaving 10 bases of the junction unmatched. Per the germline V gene, CDR1 is MNHEY and CDR2 is SMNVEV (reference sequence). The CDR3 protein is CASSSGTGGVLGQYF. The CDR3 coding sequence is TGTGCCAGCAGTTCGGGGACAGGGGGCGTCCTGGGGCAGTACTTC.

The V gene is TRBV29-1, the J gene TRBJ1-6; no firm D call. Germline V CDR1 and CDR2: SQVTM, ANQGSEA. This CDR3 comprises 12 residues. With 4 bases removed from V and 6 bases from J, the gap between germline ends came to 7 bases. CDR3 sequence reads: CSVGDFNSPLHF. CDR3 bases: TGCAGCGTTGGTGACTTTAATTCACCCCTCCACTTT.

This clone was seen a few times. The chain uses TRBV6-4 and TRBJ2-3; D not resolved. V lost 0 bases and J lost 4, with 11 bases in between. Germline loops: CDR1 MRHNA, CDR2 SNTAGT. CDR3 length: 15 amino acids. Here the CDR3 reads CASSDSISGADTQYF. CDR3 sequence (DNA): TGTGCCAGCAGTGACTCAATATCAGGTGCAGATACGCAGTATTTT.

This sequence joins TRBV4-1 and TRBJ2-7, with 10 bases aligning to TRBD2. CDR1 is MGHRA, CDR2 YSYEKL, per germline. The junction had 7 bases not matched to a gene; V was cut back by 4 bases and J by 4 bases. The CDR3 has 15 amino acids. The chain's CDR3 is CASSRGLAAQYEQYF. The CDR3, as DNA: TGCGCCAGCAGCCGAGGACTAGCGGCACAGTACGAGCAGTACTTC.

The chain joins TRBV11-2 to TRBJ2-7; D possibly corresponds to TRBD2 (6 bases). The CDR3 covers 14 residues. The germline V and J ends were trimmed by 2 bases and 3 bases, with 11 bases remaining between them. Looked up from germline, CDR1 is SGHAT and CDR2 is FQNNGV. The CDR3 nucleotides are TGTGCCAGCAGCTTAATTAGCGGCGACTACGAGCAGTACTTC. Translated, it gives CASSLISGDYEQYF.

This clone was counted a few times. The V call is TRBV2, the J call TRBJ1-5; 9 nucleotides match TRBD1. The CDR3 length is 14 residues. Germline V gene data show CDR1 as SNHLY and CDR2 as FYNNEI. V was clipped by 6 bases and J by 6 bases; unmatched bases: 6. Here the CDR3 reads CASSQGQGIQPQHF. CDR3 DNA: TGTGCCAGCAGCCAGGGACAGGGTATTCAGCCCCAGCATTTT.

This chain connects TRBV5-1 to TRBJ2-7; 7 bases match TRBD2. V lost 4 bases, J lost 6 bases, and 10 bases stayed unmatched. The germline gives CDR1 SGHRS, CDR2 YFSETQ. The CDR3 covers 14 residues. Written as DNA, the CDR3 is TGCGCCAGCAGCCCCGCGGGGGTACCGAGCGAGCAGTACTTC. It specifies CASSPAGVPSEQYF.

The V gene is TRBV5-4, the J gene TRBJ2-3, with D possibly matching TRBD2 (7 bases). In germline, CDR1 is SGHNT, CDR2 YYREEE (reference sequence). V dropped 0 bases and J dropped 3 bases, with 11 bases sitting between them. The CDR3 covers 15 residues. In DNA, the CDR3 is TGTGCCAGCAGCTTGGCGGGAGGACAGACAGATACGCAGTATTTT. This gives the protein CASSLAGGQTDTQYF.

This clone was counted a single time. Written as DNA, the CDR3 is TGTGCCAGCAGCCACCGTATTGGCCAGCGGGGGAACACCGGGGAGCTGTTTTTT. Translated: CASSHRIGQRGNTGELFF. The chain uses TRBV21-1 and TRBJ2-2; TRBD2 is the table's D call, not checked against the DNA. TRBV21-1 is a pseudogene. There are 18 residues in the CDR3.

In DNA form, the CDR3 reads TGCGCCAGCAGCTTTCGGGACAGTCCCTACGAGCAGTACTTC. This sequence encodes CASSFRDSPYEQYF. This chain uses TRBV5-1 with TRBJ2-7, with 7 positions matching TRBD1. The length of the CDR3 is 14 residues. V trimming: 2 bases; J trimming: 2 bases; junction bases outside the gene matches: 4. The germline V gene has CDR1 SGHRS and CDR2 YFSETQ.

The chain has TRBV9 and TRBJ2-7; TRBD1 agrees at 9 bases. CDR3 length equals 15 residues. Germline V lookup: CDR1 SGDLS, CDR2 YYNGEE. Unmatched junction bases numbered 1, after V lost 0 bases and J lost 0 bases. The CDR3 reads CASSVGTGVSYEQYF. The CDR3 DNA sequence: TGTGCCAGCAGCGTAGGGACAGGGGTCTCCTACGAGCAGTACTTC.

This rearrangement joins TRBV7-3 to TRBJ2-1; maybe TRBD1 (5 bases). Germline V gene sequence: CDR1 SGHTA, CDR2 FQGTGA. The CDR3 contains 15 residues. V was trimmed by 0 bases and J by 3 bases, leaving 9 bases between them. The CDR3 sequence is CASSLTGQGYNEQFF. The CDR3 DNA is TGTGCCAGCAGCTTAACTGGGCAGGGCTACAATGAGCAGTTCTTC.

This clone appeared a single time. The gene calls are TRBV7-9 and TRBJ2-1; TRBD2 agrees at 8 bases. From germline, CDR1 is SEHNR and CDR2 FQNEAQ (reference sequence). The CDR3 contains 16 residues. The junction had 7 bases not matched to a gene; V was cut back by 5 bases and J by 1 base. In DNA, the CDR3 is TGTGCCAGCAGCCCGGGGAGCGGGAGTTCCTACAATGAGCAGTTCTTC. The encoded protein is CASSPGSGSSYNEQFF.

The chain combines TRBV2 with TRBJ2-3; TRBD1 matches at 7 bases. The V gene's germline CDR1 is SNHLY and CDR2 FYNNEI. This CDR3 is 14 amino acids long. V gave up 9 bases and J gave up 2 bases; unmatched junction bases: 8. CDR3 sequence (DNA): TGTGCCAGTACCACCGGGACAGTCACAGATACGCAGTATTTT. It encodes CASTTGTVTDTQYF.

The J gene is TRBJ2-3, the V gene TRBV6-5; TRBD2 aligns across 11 bases. This CDR3 has 15 amino acids. In germline, CDR1 is MNHEY, CDR2 SVGAGI. Trimming at V came to 7 bases and at J to 2 bases, leaving 5 bases not matched to a gene. The CDR3 coding sequence is TGTGCCAGCACCGGACTAGCGGGTCACACAGATACGCAGTATTTT. Protein: CASTGLAGHTDTQYF.

The chain employs TRBV7-9 and TRBJ1-2; D is perhaps TRBD1 (5 bases). The CDR3 sequence is 14 residues long. Germline assignment: CDR1 SEHNR and CDR2 FQNEAQ (reference sequence). V was cut by 1 base and J by 6 bases, with 12 bases left in between. CDR3 region: CASSLDLRGDGYTF. In DNA, the CDR3 is TGTGCCAGCAGCTTAGATTTGCGGGGCGATGGCTACACCTTC.

The rearrangement joins TRBV30 to TRBJ1-4; a possible D gene is TRBD1 (5 bases). V dropped 0 bases and J dropped 6 bases, with 11 bases sitting between them. This CDR3 region has 14 residues. Germline CDR1 and CDR2: GTSNPN and SVGIG (reference sequence). The CDR3 loop reads CAWSVGQGDEKLFF. The DNA for the CDR3 is TGTGCCTGGAGTGTGGGGCAGGGCGATGAAAAACTGTTTTTT.

This clone was seen just once. V usage is TRBV6-5 and J usage is TRBJ2-7; 10 nucleotides match TRBD1. In germline, CDR1 is MNHEY, CDR2 SVGAGI. CDR3 length: 14 amino acids. The V segment lost 6 bases and the J segment 6 bases; nucleotides outside the gene matches: 8. Written as DNA, the CDR3 is TGTGCCAGCAGAACAGACAGGGGGCTATTCGAGCAGTACTTC. This codes for CASRTDRGLFEQYF.

The chain employs TRBV6-5 and TRBJ2-2; D remains unclear. The CDR3 consists of 14 residues. V gave up 0 bases and J gave up 4 bases, with 6 bases separating them. Germline V gene data show CDR1 as MNHEY and CDR2 as SVGAGI. The CDR3 here is CASSYSTSTGELFF. CDR3 DNA sequence: TGTGCCAGCAGTTACTCCACCAGCACCGGGGAGCTGTTTTTT.

The chain joins TRBV2 to TRBJ2-1; tentatively, D is TRBD1 (5 bases). V lost 5 bases and J lost 1, with 15 bases in between. Germline V lookup: CDR1 SNHLY, CDR2 FYNNEI. CDR3 size: 16 residues. The DNA for the CDR3 is TGTGCCAGCAGTTCCCAACAGGAAAATTCCTACAATGAGCAGTTCTTC. Its protein is CASSSQQENSYNEQFF.

This clone has only a few counts. The V and J genes are TRBV6-1 and TRBJ1-2; D is perhaps TRBD1 (5 bases). V was pared by 5 bases and J by 1 base, with 8 bases between. Germline CDR1 and CDR2: MNHNS and SASEGT. The CDR3 consists of 13 residues. CDR3 protein: CASSIDSNYGYTF. The CDR3 DNA is TGTGCCAGCAGTATAGACAGTAACTATGGCTACACCTTC.

This clone has only a few counts. The V gene is TRBV5-1, the J gene TRBJ1-1, with D possibly matching TRBD1 (6 bases). This CDR3 has 14 residues. The V end was cut by 10 bases, the J end by 8 bases, with 24 bases between. The V gene's germline CDR1 is SGHRS and CDR2 YFSETQ. The CDR3 region is CASHRSGQSFEAFF. CDR3 nucleotide sequence: TGCGCCTCCCATAGAAGTGGACAGTCGTTCGAAGCTTTCTTT.

This chain joins TRBV10-3 and TRBJ1-2, with a tentative D call TRBD1 (6 bases). The CDR3 has 12 amino acids. With 5 bases removed from V and 8 bases from J, the gap between germline ends came to 12 bases. Germline CDR1 and CDR2: ENHRY and SYGVKD. The chain's CDR3 is CAISTPGEGYTF. The DNA of the CDR3 is TGTGCCATCAGTACCCCAGGGGAAGGCTACACCTTC.

This clone occurred a few times. At the DNA level, this CDR3 is encoded by other sequences in the same sample as well. This chain uses TRBV6-1 with TRBJ1-5, with D perhaps TRBD1 (5 bases). This CDR3 comprises 13 residues. V lost 3 bases, J lost 4 bases, and 7 bases lay in between. From germline, CDR1 is MNHNS and CDR2 SASEGT. The CDR3 sequence: CASSETDNQPQHF. CDR3 nucleotides: TGTGCCAGCAGTGAGACAGATAATCAGCCCCAGCATTTT.

V is TRBV5-1 and J is TRBJ2-1; D might be TRBD2 (6 bases). V was pared by 4 bases and J by 5 bases, with 16 bases between. The germline CDR1 and CDR2 sequences are SGHRS and YFSETQ. CDR3 length equals 15 residues. The CDR3 spells CASSQAVAVNNEQFF. Here the CDR3 DNA reads TGCGCCAGCAGCCAGGCGGTAGCGGTTAACAATGAGCAGTTCTTC.

The chain joins TRBV5-1 to TRBJ2-1, with a possible D match to TRBD2 (5 bases). Per germline, CDR1 SGHRS and CDR2 YFSETQ. The V gene lost 2 bases and the J gene lost 7 bases, with 13 bases spanning the gap. The CDR3 totals 14 residues. The CDR3 nucleotides read TGCGCCAGCAGCTTTGGCTCACCGGGAAATGAGCAGTTCTTC. Translating gives CASSFGSPGNEQFF.

The chain recombines TRBV5-1 with TRBJ2-1, with 13 bases aligning to TRBD2. V gave up 1 base and J gave up 6 bases; unmatched junction bases: 1. The CDR3 has 15 residues. Germline values: CDR1 SGHRS, CDR2 YFSETQ. Here the CDR3 DNA reads TGCGCCAGCAGCTTGTGGACTAGCGGGGGCAATGAGCAGTTCTTC. Its protein product is CASSLWTSGGNEQFF.

This sequence joins TRBV12-5 and TRBJ2-7; TRBD2 is a possible D gene (5 bases). Trimming shortened V by 0 bases and J by 0 bases, and 9 bases separated the two germline ends. CDR1 and CDR2 from the germline V gene are LGHNT and FRNRAP. CDR3 length: 15 residues. CDR3 sequence reads: CASGLVTGSSYEQYF. The CDR3 DNA follows: TGTGCTAGTGGTTTGGTGACGGGGAGCTCCTACGAGCAGTACTTC.

The chain has TRBV30 and TRBJ2-1; weak D call: TRBD2 (6 bases). This CDR3 is built from 14 residues. Germline assignment: CDR1 GTSNPN and CDR2 SVGIG (reference sequence). Between the trimmed V and J ends, which lost 5 bases and 6 bases, there was a span of 17 bases. CDR3 nucleotides: TGTGCCTGGCAAAGCGGACTACTCCTCAATGAGCAGTTCTTC. Residues: CAWQSGLLLNEQFF.